This TCR beta chain derives from a study of shared clonotypes between healthy human individuals. Study details: A donor's plate count was three for CD4 naive and three for CD4 memory; CD8 naive had two and CD8 memory one.

Deep-level assay runs were performed. Clones were sequenced by immunoSEQ multiplex PCR, and TCRdb holds only the in-frame ones, with some missing. The sample includes about 2.1 million clones, approximately 92% seen only once; the top ten take around 1.8%. CD45RO-negative cells were positively selected for CCR7, leaving out terminally differentiated effector memory CD45RA+ cells. Adult donors, all healthy and HIV-negative, had no recent acute infections or vaccinations. This clonotype originated in a man aged 18-30 years in good health. Some clones in this sample may be carry-over from other donors' samples. The sample consisted of naive CD8+ T cells from PBMCs.

The CDR3 bases are TGTGCCAGCAGCGGCGTTTCACGGCAGACTCTTCGGGGGGCCAACGTCCTGACTTTC. Amino acid sequence: CASSGVSRQTLRGANVLTF. The chain recombines TRBV9 with TRBJ2-6; no definite D call. The V gene lost 3 bases and the J gene lost 4 bases, with 23 bases spanning the gap. The V gene's germline CDR1 is SGDLS and CDR2 YYNGEE. CDR3 length equals 19 residues.